The 31 T cell receptor beta chains in this list originate from one sample, sequenced in a study of T cell repertoires in cytomegalovirus infection (dated by TCRdb to about 2019). No antigen is known for these receptors. These reads were obtained on an Illumina HiSeq 1500. In TCRdb, the public reads were trimmed at Q25 with fastp and aligned with MiXCR, with productive beta chains retained. Every distinct CDR3 protein forms one entry, paired with its most common genes and DNA. This sample is represented by around 500,000 distinct CDR3 sequences; about 39% of them were singletons. The top ten hold approximately 40% of the sample. Interpreted using the paper, the treatment or condition label stands for: in vitro stimulation with specific CMV peptide epitopes to enrich CMV-specific T cells. This material consisted of cultured PBMCs, taken from culture after CMV antigen stimulation. These receptors were collected from a human donor in good health (CMV status not recorded). Some clones in this sample may be carry-over from other donors' samples.

This clonotype was found a few times. The CDR3 bases are TGTGCCAGCAGCTTAGCGCAGGGAGGCGTCACTGAAGCTTTCTTT. Protein: CASSLAQGGVTEAFF. The chain has TRBV7-9 and TRBJ1-1; a weak D match, TRBD1 (5 bases). The CDR3 totals 15 residues. CDR1 and CDR2 from the germline V gene are SEHNR and FQNEAQ (reference sequence). V was clipped by 0 bases and J by 4 bases, with 12 bases between them.

This clonotype was recorded many times. The rearrangement uses TRBV7-9 and TRBJ2-5; 11 nucleotides line up with TRBD2. Germline V gene data show CDR1 as SEHNR and CDR2 as FQNEAQ (reference sequence). V trimming: 4 bases; J trimming: 5 bases; junction bases outside the gene matches: 9. The CDR3 spans 16 residues. The CDR3 region has the DNA TGTGCCAGCAGCTCATCTGGTTCTAGCGGGAGGGAGACCCAGTACTTC. Amino acids: CASSSSGSSGRETQYF.

V usage is TRBV24-1 and J usage is TRBJ2-1; 9 bases are a match to TRBD1. The CDR3 length is 15 residues. Per germline, CDR1 KGHDR and CDR2 SFDVKD. The V segment lost 1 base and the J segment 5 bases; nucleotides outside the gene matches: 2. As DNA, the CDR3 is TGTGCCACCAGTGATTTTGGGACAGGGCACAATGAGCAGTTCTTC. Protein sequence: CATSDFGTGHNEQFF.

This clonotype was observed a few times. V gene TRBV7-2 combines with J gene TRBJ2-5; D is undetermined. The CDR3 covers 14 residues. Between the trimmed V and J ends, which lost 5 bases and 4 bases, there was a span of 14 bases. Per the germline V gene, CDR1 is SGHTA and CDR2 is FQGNSA. Here the CDR3 reads CASSPLLGIETQYF. The CDR3 DNA is TGTGCCAGCAGCCCCCTCCTCGGAATAGAGACCCAGTACTTC.

The V gene is TRBV5-4, the J gene TRBJ2-3; a possible D gene is TRBD2 (6 bases). This CDR3 contains 14 residues. Germline V CDR1 and CDR2: SGHNT, YYREEE (reference sequence). V was shortened by 3 bases and J by 5 bases, with 13 bases between the two germline ends. CDR3 protein: CASSSSVSGDTQYF. The CDR3 DNA reads TGTGCCAGCAGCTCTAGCGTCTCGGGAGATACGCAGTATTTT.

This clonotype was detected a few times. V is TRBV7-2 and J is TRBJ1-5; D perhaps matches TRBD1 (6 bases). The CDR3 runs 14 residues. Looked up from germline, CDR1 is SGHTA and CDR2 is FQGNSA. V gave up 5 bases and J gave up 7 bases, with 15 bases separating them. For the CDR3, the DNA is TGTGCCAGCAGCCCGGAGACAGGCGGGCAGCCCCAGCATTTT. It is translated as CASSPETGGQPQHF.

This chain joins TRBV19 and TRBJ1-6, with a weak D call TRBD1 (6 bases). With 0 bases removed from V and 9 bases from J, the gap between germline ends came to 12 bases. The CDR3 runs 15 residues. CDR1 and CDR2 (germline): LNHDA, SQIVND (reference sequence). As DNA, the CDR3 is TGTGCCAGTAGTATAGACGCAGAAGGGGGTTCACCCCTCCACTTT. Translation gives CASSIDAEGGSPLHF.

This clonotype showed up just a few times. The chain combines TRBV7-2 with TRBJ1-2; 7 bases agree with TRBD1. J gave up 5 bases and V 1 base, and 4 bases lay outside the gene matches. The CDR3 is made up of 14 amino acids. Germline V lookup: CDR1 SGHTA, CDR2 FQGNSA. In DNA form, the CDR3 reads TGTGCCAGCAGCTTAGGGCAGGGGGTATATGGCTACACCTTC. It specifies CASSLGQGVYGYTF.

The V and J genes are TRBV28 and TRBJ1-5, with unresolved D. This CDR3 has 16 residues. Germline assignment: CDR1 MDHEN and CDR2 SYDVKM. The V end lost 2 bases, the J end lost 3 bases, and 14 bases lay between the germline ends. CDR3 loop: CASSLLGQLANQPQHF. CDR3 coding DNA: TGTGCCAGCAGTTTACTAGGCCAGCTTGCCAATCAGCCCCAGCATTTT. The full variable domain, with the rest looked up from reference TRBV28 and TRBJ1-5, is DVKVTQSSRYLVKRTGEKVFLECVQDMDHENMFWYRQDPGLGLRLIYFSYDVKMKEKGDIPEGYSVSREKKERFSLILESASTNQTSMYLCASSLLGQLANQPQHFGDGTRLSIL.

The rearrangement uses TRBV13 and TRBJ2-3, with 7 bases identical to TRBD2. CDR1 PRHDT and CDR2 FYEKMQ come from the germline V gene (reference sequence). This CDR3 has 17 residues. V lost 5 bases to trimming and J lost 5 bases; unmatched junction nucleotides: 16. This CDR3 reads CASSRGRARVLGDTQYF. CDR3 bases: TGTGCCAGCAGCCGAGGGAGGGCGCGGGTGCTGGGAGATACGCAGTATTTT. Variable domain in full (rest from reference TRBV13 and TRBJ2-3): AAGVIQSPRHLIKEKRETATLKCYPIPRHDTVYWYQQGPGQDPQFLISFYEKMQSDKGSIPDRFSAQQFSDYHSELNMSSLELGDSALYFCASSRGRARVLGDTQYFGPGTRLTVL.

The chain carries TRBV12-3 or TRBV12-4 and TRBJ2-3, with 8 bases identical to TRBD1. V gave up 4 bases and J gave up 6 bases; unmatched junction bases: 6. The CDR3 spans 14 residues. CDR3 nucleotides: TGTGCCAGCAGTTCGACAGGGGCTCTGGATACGCAGTATTTT. It encodes CASSSTGALDTQYF.

This clonotype was picked up a small number of times. This sequence joins TRBV12-3 or TRBV12-4 and TRBJ2-2; 7 nucleotides match TRBD2. V shed 2 bases and J 4 bases; nucleotides not matched to a gene: 4. The length of the CDR3 is 15 residues. CDR3 region: CASSLKWGGTGELFF. The CDR3, as DNA: TGTGCCAGCAGTTTAAAGTGGGGGGGCACCGGGGAGCTGTTTTTT.

The chain uses TRBV12-3 or TRBV12-4 and TRBJ2-1; TRBD2 might be the D (5 bases). The CDR3 is 15 amino acids. Trimming left V 4 bases short and J 6 bases short, with 16 bases between. The CDR3 here is CASSSGVPFGNEQFF. CDR3 nucleotide sequence: TGTGCCAGCAGTTCCGGGGTCCCATTTGGCAATGAGCAGTTCTTC.

This clonotype turned up a few times. The gene calls are TRBV7-8 and TRBJ2-5; TRBD1 matches at 7 bases. The length of the CDR3 is 16 residues. J lost 1 base, V lost 5 bases, and 10 bases had no gene match. CDR1 is SGHVS and CDR2 is FQNEAQ in the germline V gene. Written as DNA, the CDR3 is TGTGCCAGCAGCCCCGGGACAGCCAATTTCCAAGAGACCCAGTACTTC. Translated, it gives CASSPGTANFQETQYF.

In its sample, this clonotype was seen a few times. This chain uses TRBV27 with TRBJ2-5, with 11 bases matching TRBD2. V trimming: 2 bases; J trimming: 3 bases; junction bases outside the gene matches: 2. The length of the CDR3 is 15 residues. Germline CDR1 MNHEY, CDR2 SMNVEV (reference sequence). DNA of the CDR3: TGTGCCAGCAGTTTAGGTAGCGGGGGGGAAGAGACCCAGTACTTC. It encodes CASSLGSGGEETQYF.

V is TRBV7-2 and J is TRBJ1-6, with no clear D. Germline values: CDR1 SGHTA, CDR2 FQGNSA. The length of the CDR3 is 15 residues. V dropped 1 base and J dropped 9 bases, with 13 bases sitting between them. CDR3 bases: TGTGCCAGCAGCTTAGGTAGCGGAGGCGGTTCACCCCTCCACTTT. This translates into CASSLGSGGGSPLHF.

J is TRBJ1-5 and V is TRBV24-1; TRBD1 might be the D (6 bases). Trimming removed 4 bases from V and 7 bases from J, with 13 bases in between. This CDR3 spans 14 amino acids. The germline V gene has CDR1 KGHDR and CDR2 SFDVKD. Here the CDR3 DNA reads TGTGCCACCAGTGAGATGGACAGTAGACAGCCCCAGCATTTT. Its translation is CATSEMDSRQPQHF.

The table lists this clonotype with a few counts. J is TRBJ2-7 and V is TRBV7-2, with 9 positions matching TRBD2. Germline V lookup: CDR1 SGHTA, CDR2 FQGNSA. This CDR3 contains 15 residues. With 4 bases clipped from V and 3 bases from J, the junction kept 7 bases outside the gene matches. CDR3 sequence reads: CASSSYSGGRYEQYF. The CDR3 coding sequence is TGTGCCAGCAGCTCATATAGCGGGGGCCGCTACGAGCAGTACTTC.

The chain joins TRBV7-2 to TRBJ1-6; tentatively, D is TRBD1 (6 bases). The CDR3 has 15 residues. CDR1 SGHTA and CDR2 FQGNSA come from the germline V gene. The V and J ends lost 0 bases and 10 bases respectively, with 13 bases between them. The CDR3 region is CASSLAPGVESPLHF. CDR3 nucleotide sequence: TGTGCCAGCAGCTTAGCTCCAGGGGTGGAATCACCCCTCCACTTT.

The V call is TRBV7-2, the J call TRBJ2-1, with TRBD1 identical over 7 bases. This CDR3 region has 15 residues. The V gene's germline CDR1 is SGHTA and CDR2 FQGNSA. Trimming cost V 1 base and J 7 bases; bases outside gene matches: 7. The chain's CDR3 is CASSLVGQHRNEQFF. In DNA, the CDR3 is TGTGCCAGCAGCTTAGTGGGACAGCACAGGAATGAGCAGTTCTTC.

This sequence joins TRBV7-8 and TRBJ2-4; TRBD2 aligns across 7 bases. The CDR3 has 15 residues. Germline values: CDR1 SGHVS, CDR2 FQNEAQ. V shed 5 bases and J 4 bases; nucleotides not matched to a gene: 8. The CDR3 spells CASSLGRERKNIQYF. In DNA form, the CDR3 reads TGTGCCAGCAGCCTAGGGAGGGAGAGAAAAAACATTCAGTACTTC.

This clonotype was detected only once. This chain uses TRBV20-1 with TRBJ2-1; 9 bases map to TRBD1. V shed 5 bases, J shed 16 bases, and the junction held 6 bases outside the gene matches. The germline CDR1 and CDR2 sequences are DFQATT and SNEGSKA (reference sequence). This CDR3 is built from 10 residues. CDR3 in DNA: TGCAGTGCTGCCGGGACAGGGCGTTTCTTC. Protein: CSAAGTGRFF.

The chain has TRBV20-1 and TRBJ1-5; 11 nucleotides line up with TRBD1. This CDR3 spans 17 amino acids. Germline CDR1 and CDR2: DFQATT and SNEGSKA (reference sequence). V shed 5 bases and J 0 bases; nucleotides not matched to a gene: 9. The CDR3 nucleotides are TGCAGTGCTTCAAGGACAGGGGGCCCGTATAGCAATCAGCCCCAGCATTTT. Translated, it gives CSASRTGGPYSNQPQHF.

This clonotype was seen a handful of times. The chain has TRBV12-3 or TRBV12-4 and TRBJ1-2, with D perhaps matching TRBD1 (6 bases). This CDR3 contains 12 residues. Deletions cut 5 bases from V and 7 bases from J, with 11 bases between. This chain's CDR3 is CASSQRGGGYTF. The CDR3 DNA reads as TGTGCCAGCAGTCAACGAGGGGGTGGCTACACCTTC.

Points on this clonotype: One end of the junction varies from germline; a read error may be responsible. The rearrangement joins TRBV7-9 to TRBJ1-1; a weak D match, TRBD1 (5 bases). The CDR3 totals 11 residues. The germline gives CDR1 SEHNR, CDR2 FQNEAQ (reference sequence). The CDR3 sequence is CASSSQVEESF. CDR3 nucleotide sequence: TGTGCCAGCAGCTCACAGGTGGAGGAAAGTTTT.

V gene TRBV25-1 combines with J gene TRBJ2-3; D might be TRBD2 (7 bases). Deletions cut 3 bases from V and 4 bases from J, with 17 bases between. Germline V CDR1 and CDR2: MGHDK, SYGVNS. The CDR3 totals 16 residues. The CDR3 DNA reads as TGTGCCAGCAGTGAGGGGAAGGGGGGGCCCTCAGATACGCAGTATTTT. Protein: CASSEGKGGPSDTQYF. Complete variable domain (other parts from reference TRBV25-1 and TRBJ2-3): EADIYQTPRYLVIGTGKKITLECSQTMGHDKMYWYQQDPGMELHLIHYSYGVNSTEKGDLSSESTVSRIRTEHFPLTLESARPSHTSQYLCASSEGKGGPSDTQYFGPGTRLTVL.

This clonotype occurred a few times. The CDR3, as DNA: TGTGCCAGCAGTGATGAGACAGGGCAACTCGGGGGGAGCAATCAGCCCCAGCATTTT. It is translated as CASSDETGQLGGSNQPQHF. This chain uses TRBV6-1 with TRBJ1-5, with 7 bases aligning to TRBD1. Germline CDR1 is MNHNS and CDR2 is SASEGT. This CDR3 has 19 amino acids. With V trimmed by 3 bases and J by 1 base, 15 bases remained unmatched.

This clonotype was counted once. This rearrangement joins TRBV9 to TRBJ2-7, with TRBD1 matching 7 bases. The CDR3 extends over 14 amino acids. With V trimmed by 0 bases and J by 2 bases, 2 bases remained unmatched. Per the germline V gene, CDR1 is SGDLS and CDR2 is YYNGEE. The CDR3 here is CASSVAGTAYEQYF. The CDR3 DNA sequence: TGTGCCAGCAGCGTAGCTGGGACAGCCTACGAGCAGTACTTC. Variable domain in full (rest from reference TRBV9 and TRBJ2-7): DSGVTQTPKHLITATGQRVTLRCSPRSGDLSVYWYQQSLDQGLQFLIQYYNGEERAKGNILERFSAQQFPDLHSELNLSSLELGDSALYFCASSVAGTAYEQYFGPGTRLTVT.

J is TRBJ2-1 and V is TRBV10-3, with D maybe TRBD2 (6 bases). Trimming stripped 0 bases from V and 8 bases from J, with 20 bases between. The CDR3 is 17 amino acids. Germline V gene lookup returns CDR1 ENHRY and CDR2 SYGVKD. The CDR3 DNA reads TGTGCCATCAGTGAGTCTGCTATCAGCGGGCACACGGATGAGCAGTTCTTC. As protein: CAISESAISGHTDEQFF.

The chain combines TRBV28 with TRBJ2-2; 7 positions agree with TRBD2. This CDR3 is 16 amino acids long. V was clipped by 4 bases and J by 0 bases; unmatched bases: 5. The germline V gene encodes CDR1 MDHEN and CDR2 SYDVKM. CDR3 coding DNA: TGTGCCAGCAGTTCACTAGCGCCCGCGAACACCGGGGAGCTGTTTTTT. This codes for CASSSLAPANTGELFF.

The chain combines TRBV7-9 with TRBJ2-5; 9 positions agree with TRBD2. The CDR3 runs to 18 residues. The ends lost 3 bases at V and 5 bases at J; junction bases unmatched: 16. In germline, CDR1 is SEHNR, CDR2 FQNEAQ (reference sequence). The chain's CDR3 is CASSLGWIAGAWRETQYF. Written as DNA, the CDR3 is TGTGCCAGCAGCTTGGGGTGGATAGCGGGAGCCTGGCGGGAGACCCAGTACTTC. The full variable domain, its missing parts supplied by reference TRBV7-9 and TRBJ2-5, is DTGVSQNPRHKITKRGQNVTFRCDPISEHNRLYWYRQTLGQGPEFLTYFQNEAQLEKSRLLSDRFSAERPKGSFSTLEIQRTEQGDSAMYLCASSLGWIAGAWRETQYFGPGTRLLVL.